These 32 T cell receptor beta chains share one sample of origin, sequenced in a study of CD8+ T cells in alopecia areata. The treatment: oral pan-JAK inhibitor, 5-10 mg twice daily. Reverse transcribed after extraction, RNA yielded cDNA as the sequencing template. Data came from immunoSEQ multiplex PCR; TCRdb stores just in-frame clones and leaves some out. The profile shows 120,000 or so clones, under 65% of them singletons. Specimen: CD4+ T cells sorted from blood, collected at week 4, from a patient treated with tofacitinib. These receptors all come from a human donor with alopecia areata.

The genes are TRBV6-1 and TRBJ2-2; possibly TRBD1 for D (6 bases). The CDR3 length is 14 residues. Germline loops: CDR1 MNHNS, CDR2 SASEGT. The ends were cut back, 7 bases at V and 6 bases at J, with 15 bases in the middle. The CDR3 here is CASTPSRTAGELFF. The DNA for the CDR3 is TGTGCCAGCACTCCAAGTAGGACAGCCGGGGAGCTGTTTTTT.

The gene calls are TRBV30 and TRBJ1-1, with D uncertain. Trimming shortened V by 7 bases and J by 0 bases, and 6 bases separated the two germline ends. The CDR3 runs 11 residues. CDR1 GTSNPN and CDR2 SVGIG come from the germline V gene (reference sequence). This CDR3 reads CAFSVNTEAFF. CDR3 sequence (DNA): TGTGCCTTCTCAGTGAACACTGAAGCTTTCTTT.

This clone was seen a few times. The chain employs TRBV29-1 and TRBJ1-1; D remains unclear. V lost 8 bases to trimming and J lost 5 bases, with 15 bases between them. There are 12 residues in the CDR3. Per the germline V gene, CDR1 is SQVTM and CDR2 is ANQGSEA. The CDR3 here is CSSRTAGTEAFF. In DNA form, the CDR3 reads TGCAGCTCGAGGACCGCTGGGACTGAAGCTTTCTTT.

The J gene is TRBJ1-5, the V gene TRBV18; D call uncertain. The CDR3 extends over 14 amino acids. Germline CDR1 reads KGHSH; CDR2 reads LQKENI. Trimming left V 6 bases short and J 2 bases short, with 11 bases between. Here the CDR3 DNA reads TGTGCCAGCTCTCTCGAGGGAGGCAATCAGCCCCAGCATTTT. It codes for CASSLEGGNQPQHF.

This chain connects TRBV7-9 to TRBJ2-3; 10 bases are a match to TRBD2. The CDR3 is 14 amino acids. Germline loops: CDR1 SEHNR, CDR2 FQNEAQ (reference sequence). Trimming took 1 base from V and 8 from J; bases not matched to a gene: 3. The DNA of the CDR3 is TGTGCCAGCAGCTTAGGGACTAGCGGTGGTACGCAGTATTTT. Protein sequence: CASSLGTSGGTQYF.

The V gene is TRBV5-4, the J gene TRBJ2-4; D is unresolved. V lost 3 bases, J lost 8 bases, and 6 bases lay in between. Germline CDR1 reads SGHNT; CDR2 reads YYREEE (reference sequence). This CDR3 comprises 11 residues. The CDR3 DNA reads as TGTGCCAGCAGCTCTAGTGACATTCAGTACTTC. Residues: CASSSSDIQYF.

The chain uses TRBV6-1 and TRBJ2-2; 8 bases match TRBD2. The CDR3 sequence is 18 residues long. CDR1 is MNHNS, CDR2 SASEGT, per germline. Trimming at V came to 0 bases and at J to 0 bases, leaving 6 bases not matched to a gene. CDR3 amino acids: CASSEALAGGANTGELFF. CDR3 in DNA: TGTGCCAGCAGTGAAGCGCTGGCGGGGGGAGCGAACACCGGGGAGCTGTTTTTT.

The chain's CDR3 is CASSPQWGDTQYF. CDR3 sequence (DNA): TGTGCCAGCTCACCTCAATGGGGAGATACGCAGTATTTT. The V and J genes are TRBV18 and TRBJ2-3; no clear D. Germline CDR1 is KGHSH and CDR2 is LQKENI. The ends were cut back, 3 bases at V and 5 bases at J, with 9 bases in the middle. The CDR3 is 13 amino acids. The full variable domain, completed using reference TRBV18 and TRBJ2-3, is NAGVMQNPRHLVRRRGQEARLRCSPMKGHSHVYWYRQLPEEGLKFMVYLQKENIIDESGMPKERFSAEFPKEGPSILRIQQVVRGDSAAYFCASSPQWGDTQYFGPGTRLTVL.

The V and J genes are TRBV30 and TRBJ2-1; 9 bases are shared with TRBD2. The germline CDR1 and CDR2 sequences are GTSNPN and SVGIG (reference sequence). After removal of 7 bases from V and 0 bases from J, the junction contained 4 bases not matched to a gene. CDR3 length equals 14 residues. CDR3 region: CALSGGSSYNEQFF. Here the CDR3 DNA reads TGTGCCTTGAGCGGGGGGAGCTCCTACAATGAGCAGTTCTTC. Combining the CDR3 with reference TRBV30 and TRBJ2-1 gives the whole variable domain SQTIHQWPATLVQPVGSPLSLECTVEGTSNPNLYWYRQAAGRGLQLLFYSVGIGQISSEVPQNLSASRPQDRQFILSSKKLLLSDSGFYLCALSGGSSYNEQFFGPGTRLTVL.

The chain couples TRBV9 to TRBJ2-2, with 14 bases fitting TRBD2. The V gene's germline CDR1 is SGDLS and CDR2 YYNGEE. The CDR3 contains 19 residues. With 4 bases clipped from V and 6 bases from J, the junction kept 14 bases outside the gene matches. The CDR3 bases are TGTGCCAGCAGCCCCAGGACTAGCGGGAGGTCCGGAAGCTCCGGGGAGCTGTTTTTT. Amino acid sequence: CASSPRTSGRSGSSGELFF.

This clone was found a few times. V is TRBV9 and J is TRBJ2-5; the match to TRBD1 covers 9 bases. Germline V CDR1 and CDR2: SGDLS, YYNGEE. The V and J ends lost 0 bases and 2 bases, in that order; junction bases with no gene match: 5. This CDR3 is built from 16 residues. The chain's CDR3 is CASSVGTGAGQETQYF. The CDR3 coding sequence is TGTGCCAGCAGCGTAGGGACAGGGGCTGGACAAGAGACCCAGTACTTC.

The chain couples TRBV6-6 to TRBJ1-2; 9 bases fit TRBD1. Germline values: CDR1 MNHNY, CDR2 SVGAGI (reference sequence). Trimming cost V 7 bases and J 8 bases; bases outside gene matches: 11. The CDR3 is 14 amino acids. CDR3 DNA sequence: TGTGCCAGCACCGATTTACAGGGGGCGCAGGGCTACACCTTC. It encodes CASTDLQGAQGYTF.

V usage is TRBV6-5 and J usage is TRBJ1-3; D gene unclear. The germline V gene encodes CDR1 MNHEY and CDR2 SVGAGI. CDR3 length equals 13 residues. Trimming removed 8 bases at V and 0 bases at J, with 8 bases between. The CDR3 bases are TGTGCCAGCGGCGAAAACTCTGGAAACACCATATATTTT. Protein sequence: CASGENSGNTIYF.

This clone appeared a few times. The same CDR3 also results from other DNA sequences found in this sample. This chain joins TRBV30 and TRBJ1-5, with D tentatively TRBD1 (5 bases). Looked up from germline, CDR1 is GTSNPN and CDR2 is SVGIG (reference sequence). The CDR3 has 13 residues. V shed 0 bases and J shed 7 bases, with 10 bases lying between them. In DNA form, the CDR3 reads TGTGCCTGGAGTGTCGGGCAGGGACAGCCCCAGCATTTT. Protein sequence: CAWSVGQGQPQHF.

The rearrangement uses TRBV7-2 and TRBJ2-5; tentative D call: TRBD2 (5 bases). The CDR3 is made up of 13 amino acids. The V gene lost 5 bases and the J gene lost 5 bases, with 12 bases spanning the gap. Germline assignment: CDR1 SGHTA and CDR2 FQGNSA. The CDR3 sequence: CASSTHSGETQYF. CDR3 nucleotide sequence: TGTGCCAGCAGCACCCACTCGGGGGAGACCCAGTACTTC.

The CDR3 reads CASSLGVEQSYNEQFF. DNA for the CDR3: TGCGCCAGCAGCTTGGGGGTCGAGCAGTCCTACAATGAGCAGTTCTTC. The chain uses TRBV5-1 and TRBJ2-1; D not resolved. Germline V CDR1 and CDR2: SGHRS, YFSETQ. The germline V and J ends were trimmed by 0 bases and 1 base, with 11 bases remaining between them. This CDR3 is 16 amino acids long.

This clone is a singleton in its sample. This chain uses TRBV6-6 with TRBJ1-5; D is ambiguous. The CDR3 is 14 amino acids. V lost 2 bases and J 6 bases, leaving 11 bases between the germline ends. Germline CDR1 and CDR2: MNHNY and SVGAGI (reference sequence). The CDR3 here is CASSYGTEGQPQHF. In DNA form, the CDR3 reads TGTGCCAGCAGTTACGGAACAGAAGGTCAGCCCCAGCATTTT.

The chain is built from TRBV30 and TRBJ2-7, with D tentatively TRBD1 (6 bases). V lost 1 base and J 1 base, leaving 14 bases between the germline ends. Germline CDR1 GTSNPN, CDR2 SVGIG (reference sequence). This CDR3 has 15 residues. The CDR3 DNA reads TGTGCCTGGAGTGATCAGGGGCTCCAGTCCTACGAGCAGTACTTC. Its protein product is CAWSDQGLQSYEQYF.

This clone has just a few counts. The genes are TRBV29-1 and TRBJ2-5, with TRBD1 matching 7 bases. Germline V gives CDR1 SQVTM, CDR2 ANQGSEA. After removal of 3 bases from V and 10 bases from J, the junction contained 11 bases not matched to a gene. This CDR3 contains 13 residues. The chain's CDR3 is CSVDGGQREYQYF. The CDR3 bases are TGCAGCGTTGATGGGGGACAGAGAGAGTACCAGTACTTC.

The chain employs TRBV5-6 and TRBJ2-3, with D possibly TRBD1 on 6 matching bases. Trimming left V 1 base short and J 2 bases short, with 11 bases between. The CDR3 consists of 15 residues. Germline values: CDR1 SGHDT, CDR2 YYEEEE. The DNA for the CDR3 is TGTGCCAGCAGCTTGCAGGGGAAAAACACAGATACGCAGTATTTT. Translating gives CASSLQGKNTDTQYF.

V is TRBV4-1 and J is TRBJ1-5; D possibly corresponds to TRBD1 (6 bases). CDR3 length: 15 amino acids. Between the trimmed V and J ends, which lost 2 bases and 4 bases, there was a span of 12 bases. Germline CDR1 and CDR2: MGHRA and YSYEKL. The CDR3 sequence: CASSQRYRDNQPQHF. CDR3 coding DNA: TGCGCCAGCAGCCAAAGGTACAGGGATAATCAGCCCCAGCATTTT.

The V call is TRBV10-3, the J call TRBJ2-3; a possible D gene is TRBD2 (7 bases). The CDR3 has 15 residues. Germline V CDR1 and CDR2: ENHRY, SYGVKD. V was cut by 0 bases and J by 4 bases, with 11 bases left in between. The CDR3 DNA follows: TGTGCCATCAGTGAGTCGAGGGGGGGAGCAGATACGCAGTATTTT. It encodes CAISESRGGADTQYF.

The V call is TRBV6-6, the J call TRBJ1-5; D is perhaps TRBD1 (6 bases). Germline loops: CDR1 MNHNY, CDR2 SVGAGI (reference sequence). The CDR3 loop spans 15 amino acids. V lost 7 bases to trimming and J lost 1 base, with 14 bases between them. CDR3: CASNPTGPSNQPQHF. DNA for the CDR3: TGTGCCAGCAATCCAACAGGGCCCAGCAATCAGCCCCAGCATTTT.

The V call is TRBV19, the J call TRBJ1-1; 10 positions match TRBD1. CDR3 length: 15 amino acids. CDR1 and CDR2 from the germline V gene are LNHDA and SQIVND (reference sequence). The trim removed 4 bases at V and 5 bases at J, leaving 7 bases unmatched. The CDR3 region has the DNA TGTGCCAGTAGTAGAGGGACAGGGGAGTGGACTGAAGCTTTCTTT. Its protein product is CASSRGTGEWTEAFF.

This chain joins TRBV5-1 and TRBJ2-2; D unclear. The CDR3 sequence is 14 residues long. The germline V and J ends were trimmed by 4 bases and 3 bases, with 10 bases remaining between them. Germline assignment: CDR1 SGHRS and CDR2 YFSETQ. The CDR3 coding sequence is TGCGCCAGCAGCGTCGTTTCGGACACCGGGGAGCTGTTTTTT. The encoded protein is CASSVVSDTGELFF. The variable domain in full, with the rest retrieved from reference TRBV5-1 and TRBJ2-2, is KAGVTQTPRYLIKTRGQQVTLSCSPISGHRSVSWYQQTPGQGLQFLFEYFSETQRNKGNFPGRFSGRQFSNSRSEMNVSTLELGDSALYLCASSVVSDTGELFFGEGSRLTVL.

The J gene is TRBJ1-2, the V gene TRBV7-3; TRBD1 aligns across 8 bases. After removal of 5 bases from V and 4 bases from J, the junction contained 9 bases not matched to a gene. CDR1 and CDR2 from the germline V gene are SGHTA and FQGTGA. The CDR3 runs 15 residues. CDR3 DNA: TGTGCCAGCAGCCAGGGGACGGACAGGGCCTATGGCTACACCTTC. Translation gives CASSQGTDRAYGYTF. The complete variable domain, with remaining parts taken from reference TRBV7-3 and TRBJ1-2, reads GAGVSQTPSNKVTEKGKYVELRCDPISGHTALYWYRQSLGQGPEFLIYFQGTGAADDSGLPNDRFFAVRPEGSVSTLKIQRTERGDSAVYLCASSQGTDRAYGYTFGSGTRLTVV.

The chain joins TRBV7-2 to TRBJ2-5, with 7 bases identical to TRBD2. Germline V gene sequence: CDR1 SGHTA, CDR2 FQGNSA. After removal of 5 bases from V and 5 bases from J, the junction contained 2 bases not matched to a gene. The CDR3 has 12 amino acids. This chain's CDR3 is CASSMGGETQYF. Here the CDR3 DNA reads TGTGCCAGCAGCATGGGGGGGGAGACCCAGTACTTC.

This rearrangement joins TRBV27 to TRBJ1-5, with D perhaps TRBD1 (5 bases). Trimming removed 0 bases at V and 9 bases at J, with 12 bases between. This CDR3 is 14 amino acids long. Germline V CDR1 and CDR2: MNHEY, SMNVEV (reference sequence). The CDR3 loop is CASSLSGRRGPQHF. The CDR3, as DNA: TGTGCCAGCAGTTTATCTGGACGTAGGGGGCCCCAGCATTTT.

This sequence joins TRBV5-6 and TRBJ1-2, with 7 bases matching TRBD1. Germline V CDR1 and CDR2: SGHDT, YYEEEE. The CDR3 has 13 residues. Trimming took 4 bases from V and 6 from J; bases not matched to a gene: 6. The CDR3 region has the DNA TGTGCCAGCAGCCTGGGACAGAGAGATGGCTACACCTTC. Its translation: CASSLGQRDGYTF.

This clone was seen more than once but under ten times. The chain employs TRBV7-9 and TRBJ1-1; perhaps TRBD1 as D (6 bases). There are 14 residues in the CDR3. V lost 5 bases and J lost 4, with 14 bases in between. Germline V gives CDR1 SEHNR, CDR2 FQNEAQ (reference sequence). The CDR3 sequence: CASSGPGQITEAFF. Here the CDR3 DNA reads TGTGCCAGCAGCGGCCCGGGACAAATCACTGAAGCTTTCTTT.

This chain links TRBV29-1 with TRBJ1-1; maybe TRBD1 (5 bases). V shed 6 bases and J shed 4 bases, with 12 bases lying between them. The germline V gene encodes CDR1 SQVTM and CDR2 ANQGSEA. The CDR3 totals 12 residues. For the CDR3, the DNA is TGCAGCGTATTTGGGGGAAGCACTGAAGCTTTCTTT. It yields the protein CSVFGGSTEAFF.

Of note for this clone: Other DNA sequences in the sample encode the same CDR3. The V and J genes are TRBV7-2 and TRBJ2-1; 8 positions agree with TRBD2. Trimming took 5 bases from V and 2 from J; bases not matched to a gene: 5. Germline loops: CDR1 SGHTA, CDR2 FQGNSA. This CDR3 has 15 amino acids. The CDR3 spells CASSPPGLAYNEQFF. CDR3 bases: TGTGCCAGCAGCCCTCCGGGACTAGCCTACAATGAGCAGTTCTTC.